Presented here are 24 T cell receptor beta chains from one specimen sequenced in a study of cytomegalovirus exposure and HLA in healthy donors. The PCR had 60 Vbeta and 13 Jbeta primers. The repertoire was sequenced with immunoSEQ multiplex PCR; TCRdb's copy has only in-frame clones and lacks some. The repertoire holds roughly 170,000 clones, with over 70% as singletons. Sequenced sample: PBMCs. The source of these receptors is a man between 25 and 39 years old in good health and CMV-seropositive.

The rearrangement uses TRBV9 and TRBJ2-1, with a weak D call TRBD1 (7 bases). The V end was cut by 0 bases, the J end by 2 bases, with 15 bases between. Germline CDR1 and CDR2: SGDLS and YYNGEE. The CDR3 runs to 17 residues. CDR3 bases: TGTGCCAGCAGCGTAGGGGCGGAGGGGGCCCCCTACAATGAGCAGTTCTTC. Its protein is CASSVGAEGAPYNEQFF.

The chain joins TRBV2 to TRBJ2-1; 11 bases fit TRBD1. V gave up 5 bases and J gave up 3 bases; unmatched junction bases: 3. CDR1 and CDR2 from the germline V gene are SNHLY and FYNNEI. There are 15 residues in the CDR3. As DNA, the CDR3 is TGTGCCAGCAGTCCCGGGACAGGGGGCTACAATGAGCAGTTCTTC. It is translated as CASSPGTGGYNEQFF.

V and J are TRBV28 and TRBJ1-5; TRBD1 agrees at 7 bases. Unmatched junction bases numbered 12, after V lost 3 bases and J lost 10 bases. Germline CDR1 and CDR2: MDHEN and SYDVKM. This CDR3 spans 15 amino acids. CDR3 sequence reads: CASSLPRQGTSPQHF. The CDR3 region has the DNA TGTGCCAGCAGTTTGCCCAGACAGGGAACTAGTCCCCAGCATTTT.

The CDR3 protein is CASSESTGGWAEQFF. The CDR3 coding sequence is TGCGCCAGCAGTGAGTCGACAGGGGGCTGGGCTGAGCAGTTCTTC. V usage is TRBV10-2 and J usage is TRBJ2-1, with 10 nucleotides matching TRBD1. Germline values: CDR1 WSHSY, CDR2 SAAADI. With V trimmed by 0 bases and J by 9 bases, 5 bases remained unmatched. This CDR3 is built from 15 residues.

The V and J genes are TRBV28 and TRBJ2-1, with 10 bases aligning to TRBD1. The V and J ends lost 4 bases and 6 bases, in that order; junction bases with no gene match: 6. The germline gives CDR1 MDHEN, CDR2 SYDVKM. The CDR3 has 15 residues. CDR3 nucleotide sequence: TGTGCCAGCAGTTCAGACAGGGGGCCTGGCAATGAGCAGTTCTTC. Encoded protein: CASSSDRGPGNEQFF.

The chain employs TRBV10-1 and TRBJ2-7, with 9 bases fitting TRBD1. Germline CDR1 is WNHNN and CDR2 is SYGVQD (reference sequence). The junction had 3 bases not matched to a gene; V was cut back by 5 bases and J by 4 bases. This CDR3 contains 13 residues. CDR3 bases: TGCGCCAGCAGTCAAGGACAGGGGTACGAGCAGTACTTC. It specifies CASSQGQGYEQYF.

The rearrangement uses TRBV14 and TRBJ2-5, with 8 bases aligning to TRBD1. The CDR3 is 15 residues long. V lost 4 bases to trimming and J lost 5 bases; unmatched junction nucleotides: 9. CDR1 and CDR2 (germline): SGHDN, FVKESK. CDR3 in DNA: TGTGCCAGCAGCCGACTCGGACAGGGATACGAGACCCAGTACTTC. Its translation: CASSRLGQGYETQYF.

The chain joins TRBV6-5 to TRBJ2-1; TRBD2 matches at 7 bases. The CDR3 has 15 amino acids. CDR1 and CDR2 from the germline V gene are MNHEY and SVGAGI. Germline trimming cut 2 bases from V and 6 bases from J; bases unmatched to any gene: 7. This CDR3 reads CASSYALPGGNEQFF. The CDR3 region has the DNA TGTGCCAGCAGTTACGCCCTCCCGGGGGGCAATGAGCAGTTCTTC.

The CDR3: CASSLVASTDTQYF. The CDR3, as DNA: TGTGCCAGCAGCTTGGTGGCTAGCACAGATACGCAGTATTTT. This rearrangement joins TRBV5-6 to TRBJ2-3; D gene uncertain. Germline assignment: CDR1 SGHDT and CDR2 YYEEEE. The CDR3 has 14 residues. Trimming left V 0 bases short and J 0 bases short, with 5 bases between.

V and J are TRBV5-6 and TRBJ2-1; tentative D call: TRBD2 (6 bases). Germline V CDR1 and CDR2: SGHDT, YYEEEE. CDR3 length: 17 residues. The germline V and J ends were trimmed by 4 bases and 3 bases, with 20 bases remaining between them. The CDR3 protein is CASSLGNVAALYNEQFF. CDR3 DNA sequence: TGTGCCAGCAGCCTAGGGAATGTAGCGGCCCTCTACAATGAGCAGTTCTTC.

V gene TRBV6-6 combines with J gene TRBJ2-1; 8 bases align to TRBD2. Trimming at V came to 6 bases and at J to 6 bases, leaving 7 bases not matched to a gene. This CDR3 is built from 14 residues. Germline loops: CDR1 MNHNY, CDR2 SVGAGI (reference sequence). The CDR3 region is CASRSGTSPNEQFF. In DNA form, the CDR3 reads TGTGCCAGCAGATCCGGGACTAGTCCCAATGAGCAGTTCTTC.

The gene calls are TRBV6-5 and TRBJ2-7; the D gene is possibly TRBD1 (6 bases). The V gene lost 2 bases and the J gene lost 6 bases, with 11 bases spanning the gap. The CDR3 length is 13 residues. Germline assignment: CDR1 MNHEY and CDR2 SVGAGI. For the CDR3, the DNA is TGTGCCAGCAGTTACAATACAGGGCTCGAGCAGTACTTC. It codes for CASSYNTGLEQYF.

This chain uses TRBV19 with TRBJ2-1, with TRBD2 matching 7 bases. Germline V gene sequence: CDR1 LNHDA, CDR2 SQIVND (reference sequence). J gave up 3 bases and V 10 bases, and 9 bases lay outside the gene matches. This CDR3 has 14 residues. Here the CDR3 reads CATETGTNYNEQFF. The CDR3 DNA reads TGTGCCACCGAAACCGGGACTAACTACAATGAGCAGTTCTTC. Combining the CDR3 with reference TRBV19 and TRBJ2-1 gives the whole variable domain DGGITQSPKYLFRKEGQNVTLSCEQNLNHDAMYWYRQDPGQGLRLIYYSQIVNDFQKGDIAEGYSVSREKKESFPLTVTSAQKNPTAFYLCATETGTNYNEQFFGPGTRLTVL.

The chain carries TRBV19 and TRBJ2-2, with D perhaps TRBD1 (5 bases). The CDR3 contains 19 residues. The ends were cut back, 1 base at V and 0 bases at J, with 18 bases in the middle. The germline V gene has CDR1 LNHDA and CDR2 SQIVND (reference sequence). The CDR3 sequence: CASSIGLWGRLPNTGELFF. CDR3 nucleotides: TGTGCCAGTAGTATAGGTCTCTGGGGCCGCTTACCGAACACCGGGGAGCTGTTTTTT.

The chain couples TRBV12-5 to TRBJ2-3; no reliable D call. The ends were cut back, 7 bases at V and 2 bases at J, with 13 bases in the middle. This CDR3 is 14 amino acids long. CDR1 is LGHNT and CDR2 is FRNRAP in the germline V gene. The CDR3: CASAKQSITDTQYF. Here the CDR3 DNA reads TGTGCTAGTGCCAAACAATCGATCACAGATACGCAGTATTTT.

This sequence joins TRBV14 and TRBJ1-1; TRBD1 is a possible D gene (5 bases). CDR3 length equals 15 residues. Germline CDR1 is SGHDN and CDR2 is FVKESK. V was cut by 1 base and J by 0 bases, with 9 bases left in between. CDR3 protein: CASSQGQGLNTEAFF. The CDR3 DNA reads TGTGCCAGCAGCCAAGGGCAGGGTTTGAACACTGAAGCTTTCTTT.

V is TRBV18 and J is TRBJ2-3, with a tentative D call TRBD1 (5 bases). Germline V gene sequence: CDR1 KGHSH, CDR2 LQKENI. V lost 3 bases, J lost 3 bases, and 10 bases lay in between. CDR3 size: 14 residues. CDR3 bases: TGTGCCAGCTCACCCTTCCAGGGTACAGATACGCAGTATTTT. This sequence encodes CASSPFQGTDTQYF.

The genes are TRBV6-5 and TRBJ1-2; D is possibly TRBD1 (6 bases). The CDR3 is 15 residues long. Trimming shortened V by 8 bases and J by 8 bases, and 24 bases separated the two germline ends. The germline gives CDR1 MNHEY, CDR2 SVGAGI. The CDR3, as DNA: TGTGCCAGCGGTAGGGGGACAAACCATCGACTAGGCTACACCTTC. As protein: CASGRGTNHRLGYTF.

The rearrangement joins TRBV10-3 to TRBJ2-2; 7 bases agree with TRBD2. Trimming at V came to 4 bases and at J to 2 bases, leaving 7 bases not matched to a gene. CDR3 length: 16 amino acids. CDR1 ENHRY and CDR2 SYGVKD come from the germline V gene. The CDR3 protein is CAISVEAGVNTGELFF. DNA of the CDR3: TGTGCCATCAGTGTTGAGGCGGGGGTAAACACCGGGGAGCTGTTTTTT.

The table lists this clone with a few counts. The chain is built from TRBV10-2 and TRBJ2-6; weak D call: TRBD2 (6 bases). Per germline, CDR1 WSHSY and CDR2 SAAADI. Trimming removed 4 bases from V and 1 base from J, with 20 bases in between. The CDR3 has 19 residues. The CDR3 protein is CASSGAGRKGISGANVLTF. The CDR3 DNA sequence: TGCGCCAGCAGTGGGGCCGGGAGAAAAGGGATTTCTGGGGCCAACGTCCTGACTTTC.

V and J are TRBV6-5 and TRBJ2-1; D is possibly TRBD2 (6 bases). CDR3 length: 14 amino acids. V gave up 6 bases and J gave up 4 bases, with 13 bases separating them. In germline, CDR1 is MNHEY, CDR2 SVGAGI. The CDR3 sequence: CASSTPGDYNEQFF. CDR3 nucleotides: TGTGCCAGCAGCACACCGGGAGATTACAATGAGCAGTTCTTC.

The V call is TRBV15, the J call TRBJ2-7; 7 bases agree with TRBD2. Germline-derived CDR1 and CDR2 are LNHNV and YYDKDF (reference sequence). Unmatched junction bases numbered 5, after V lost 0 bases and J lost 0 bases. CDR3 length: 16 amino acids. CDR3 region: CATSRDPLASSYEQYF. CDR3 sequence (DNA): TGTGCCACCAGCAGAGATCCACTAGCGAGCTCCTACGAGCAGTACTTC.

The CDR3 DNA sequence: TGTGCCAGCAGCTCGCGGGCAGGGGCAGAGCAGTACTTC. This codes for CASSSRAGAEQYF. This chain links TRBV7-9 with TRBJ2-5; D is possibly TRBD1 (6 bases). Trimming took 4 bases from V and 11 from J, leaving 17 bases between them. Germline CDR1 and CDR2: SEHNR and FQNEAQ (reference sequence). This CDR3 has 13 residues.

The V and J genes are TRBV19 and TRBJ2-7; TRBD2 matches 11 bases. With V trimmed by 5 bases and J by 5 bases, 17 bases remained unmatched. The germline CDR1 and CDR2 sequences are LNHDA and SQIVND (reference sequence). CDR3 length equals 18 residues. The CDR3 nucleotides read TGTGCCAGTAGTTCTCCCGGGACTAGCGGAGGCCCTATCAACGAGCAGTACTTC. This encodes CASSSPGTSGGPINEQYF. The variable domain in full, completed from reference TRBV19 and TRBJ2-7, reads DGGITQSPKYLFRKEGQNVTLSCEQNLNHDAMYWYRQDPGQGLRLIYYSQIVNDFQKGDIAEGYSVSREKKESFPLTVTSAQKNPTAFYLCASSSPGTSGGPINEQYFGPGTRLTVT.